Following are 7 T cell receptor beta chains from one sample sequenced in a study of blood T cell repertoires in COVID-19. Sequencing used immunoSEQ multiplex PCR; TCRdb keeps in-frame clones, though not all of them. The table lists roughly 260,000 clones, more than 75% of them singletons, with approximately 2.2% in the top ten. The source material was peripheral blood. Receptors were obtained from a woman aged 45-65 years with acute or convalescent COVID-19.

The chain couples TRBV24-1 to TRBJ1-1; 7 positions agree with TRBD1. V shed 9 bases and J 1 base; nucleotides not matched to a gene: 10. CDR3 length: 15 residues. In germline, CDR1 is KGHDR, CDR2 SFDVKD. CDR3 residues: CATRDSGPGNTEAFF. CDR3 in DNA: TGTGCCACCCGGGACAGTGGGCCCGGGAACACTGAAGCTTTCTTT.

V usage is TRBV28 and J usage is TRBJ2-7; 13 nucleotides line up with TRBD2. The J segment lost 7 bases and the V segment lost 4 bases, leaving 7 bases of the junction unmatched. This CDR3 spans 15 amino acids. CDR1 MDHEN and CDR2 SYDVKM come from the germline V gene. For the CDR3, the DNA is TGTGCCAGCAGTTCGGGACTAGCGGGAAGAGGAGAGCAGTACTTC. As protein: CASSSGLAGRGEQYF.

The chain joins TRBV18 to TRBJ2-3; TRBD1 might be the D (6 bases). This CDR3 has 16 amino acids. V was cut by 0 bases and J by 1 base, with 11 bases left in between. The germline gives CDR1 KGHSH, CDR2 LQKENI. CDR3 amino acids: CASSPPQGQGTDTQYF. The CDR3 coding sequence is TGTGCCAGCTCACCACCACAGGGTCAGGGCACAGATACGCAGTATTTT.

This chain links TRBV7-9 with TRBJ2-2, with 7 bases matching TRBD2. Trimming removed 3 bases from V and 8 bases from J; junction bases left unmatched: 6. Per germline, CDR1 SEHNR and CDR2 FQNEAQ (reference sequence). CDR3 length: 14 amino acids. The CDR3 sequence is CASSLLGTTGELFF. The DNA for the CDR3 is TGTGCCAGCAGCTTGCTCGGGACTACGGGGGAGCTGTTTTTT.

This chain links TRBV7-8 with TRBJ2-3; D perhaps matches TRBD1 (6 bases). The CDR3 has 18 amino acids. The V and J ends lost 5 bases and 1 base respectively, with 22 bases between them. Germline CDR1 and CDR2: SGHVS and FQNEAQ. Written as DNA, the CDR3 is TGTGCCAGCAGCAAGGCCAAGAGGGCAGGGGATGGCACAGATACGCAGTATTTT. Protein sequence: CASSKAKRAGDGTDTQYF.

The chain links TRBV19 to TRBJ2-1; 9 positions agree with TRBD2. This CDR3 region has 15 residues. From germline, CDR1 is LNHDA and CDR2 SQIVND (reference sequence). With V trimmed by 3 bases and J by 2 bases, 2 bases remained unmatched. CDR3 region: CASSMTSGAYNEQFF. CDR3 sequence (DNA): TGTGCCAGTAGTATGACTAGCGGAGCCTACAATGAGCAGTTCTTC.

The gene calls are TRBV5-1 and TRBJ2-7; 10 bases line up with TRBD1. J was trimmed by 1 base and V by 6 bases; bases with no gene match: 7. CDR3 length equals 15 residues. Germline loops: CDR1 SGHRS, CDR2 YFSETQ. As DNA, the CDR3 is TGCGCCAGCATCCCGGGACAGGGGTCTTCCTACGAGCAGTACTTC. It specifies CASIPGQGSSYEQYF.